This TCR beta chain was sequenced during a study of technical replicates of blood from a few donors. The protocol was immunoSEQ multiplex PCR, while the TCRdb copy is restricted to in-frame clones and leaves out a portion. The table shows around 63,000 clones, with about 98% occurring only once. The CDR3 has 14 residues. V was pared by 4 bases and J by 1 base, with 4 bases of the junction left unmatched. Per germline, CDR1 SGDLS and CDR2 YYNGEE. The chain couples TRBV9 to TRBJ2-5, with 7 positions matching TRBD2. The source of this sequence is a human donor in good health. Sequencing used T cells isolated from PBMCs. CDR3 region: CASSTGRGQETQYF. CDR3 nucleotide sequence: TGTGCCAGCAGCACTGGGAGGGGCCAAGAGACCCAGTACTTC.